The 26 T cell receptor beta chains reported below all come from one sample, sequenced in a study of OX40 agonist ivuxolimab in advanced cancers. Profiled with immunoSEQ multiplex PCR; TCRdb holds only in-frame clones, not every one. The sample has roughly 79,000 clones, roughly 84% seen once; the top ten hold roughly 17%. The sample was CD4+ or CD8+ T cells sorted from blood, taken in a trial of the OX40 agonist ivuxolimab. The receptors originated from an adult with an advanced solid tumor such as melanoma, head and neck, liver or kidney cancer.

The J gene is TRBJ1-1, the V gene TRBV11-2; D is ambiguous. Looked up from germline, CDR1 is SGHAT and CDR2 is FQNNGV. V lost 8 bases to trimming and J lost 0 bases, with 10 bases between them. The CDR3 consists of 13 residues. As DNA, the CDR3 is TGTGCCAGCTCGTTGTATATGAACACTGAAGCTTTCTTT. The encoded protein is CASSLYMNTEAFF.

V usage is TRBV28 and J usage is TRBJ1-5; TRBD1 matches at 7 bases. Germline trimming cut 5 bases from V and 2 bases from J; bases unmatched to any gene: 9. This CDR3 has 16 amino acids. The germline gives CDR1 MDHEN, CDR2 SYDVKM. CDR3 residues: CASSDIQGRRNQPQHF. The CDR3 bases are TGTGCCAGCAGTGATATACAGGGGAGGCGCAATCAGCCCCAGCATTTT.

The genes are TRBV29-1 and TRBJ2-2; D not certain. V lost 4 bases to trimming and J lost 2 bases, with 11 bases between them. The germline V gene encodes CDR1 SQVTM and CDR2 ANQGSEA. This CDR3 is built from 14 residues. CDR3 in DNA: TGCAGCGTTGCCTCCTTGGGTAACACCGGGGAGCTGTTTTTT. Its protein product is CSVASLGNTGELFF.

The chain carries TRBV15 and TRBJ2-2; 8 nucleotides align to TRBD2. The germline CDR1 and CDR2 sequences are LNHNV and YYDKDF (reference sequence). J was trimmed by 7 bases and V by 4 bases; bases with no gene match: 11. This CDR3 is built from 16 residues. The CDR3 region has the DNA TGTGCCACCAGCAAAGAGGCGCGGGAGGCGGGCGGGGAGCTGTTTTTT. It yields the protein CATSKEAREAGGELFF.

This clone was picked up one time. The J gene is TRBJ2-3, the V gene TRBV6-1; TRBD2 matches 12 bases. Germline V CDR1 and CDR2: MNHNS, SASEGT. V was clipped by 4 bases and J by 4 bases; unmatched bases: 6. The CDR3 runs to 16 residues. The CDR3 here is CASSALAGGRADTQYF. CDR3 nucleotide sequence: TGTGCCAGCAGTGCCCTAGCGGGAGGGAGGGCAGATACGCAGTATTTT.

The CDR3 sequence: CASSTTPPNEKLFF. The CDR3 nucleotides are TGTGCCAGCAGCACGACACCCCCCAATGAAAAACTGTTTTTT. The chain recombines TRBV7-6 with TRBJ1-4, with D uncertain. Trimming removed 5 bases at V and 5 bases at J, with 12 bases between. Germline CDR1 reads SGHVS; CDR2 reads FNYEAQ. There are 14 residues in the CDR3. The whole variable domain, remainder taken from reference TRBV7-6 and TRBJ1-4, is GAGVSQSPRYKVTKRGQDVALRCDPISGHVSLYWYRQALGQGPEFLTYFNYEAQQDKSGLPNDRFSAERPEGSISTLTIQRTEQRDSAMYRCASSTTPPNEKLFFGSGTQLSVL.

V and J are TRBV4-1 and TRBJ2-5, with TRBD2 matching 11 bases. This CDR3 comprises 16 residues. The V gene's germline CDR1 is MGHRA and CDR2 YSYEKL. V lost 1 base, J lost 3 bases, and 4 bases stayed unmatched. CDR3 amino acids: CASSQAPGLAEETQYF. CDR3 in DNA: TGCGCCAGCAGCCAAGCCCCGGGACTAGCGGAAGAGACCCAGTACTTC.

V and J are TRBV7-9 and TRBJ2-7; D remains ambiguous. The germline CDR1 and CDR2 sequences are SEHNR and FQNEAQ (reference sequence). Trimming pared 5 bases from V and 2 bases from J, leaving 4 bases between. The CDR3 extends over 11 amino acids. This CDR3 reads CASSPAYEQYF. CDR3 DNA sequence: TGTGCCAGCAGCCCCGCCTACGAGCAGTACTTC.

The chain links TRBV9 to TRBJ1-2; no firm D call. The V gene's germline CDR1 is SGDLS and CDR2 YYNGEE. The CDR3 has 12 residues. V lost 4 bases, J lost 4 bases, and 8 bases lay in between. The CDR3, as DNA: TGTGCCAGCAGCCGGGAGGGCTATGGCTACACCTTC. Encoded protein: CASSREGYGYTF.

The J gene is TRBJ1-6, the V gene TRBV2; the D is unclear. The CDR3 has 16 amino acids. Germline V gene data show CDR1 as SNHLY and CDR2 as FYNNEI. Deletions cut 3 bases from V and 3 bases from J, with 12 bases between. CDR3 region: CASSDGGMNYNSPLHF. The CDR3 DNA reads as TGTGCCAGCAGTGACGGCGGCATGAACTATAATTCACCCCTCCACTTT. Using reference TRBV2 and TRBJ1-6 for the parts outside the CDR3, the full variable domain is EPEVTQTPSHQVTQMGQEVILRCVPISNHLYFYWYRQILGQKVEFLVSFYNNEISEKSEIFDDQFSVERPDGSNFTLKIRSTKLEDSAMYFCASSDGGMNYNSPLHFGNGTRLTVT.

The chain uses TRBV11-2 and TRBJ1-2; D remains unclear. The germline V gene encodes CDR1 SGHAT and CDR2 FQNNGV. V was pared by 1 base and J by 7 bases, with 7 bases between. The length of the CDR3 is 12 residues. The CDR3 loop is CASSLAESGYTF. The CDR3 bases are TGTGCCAGCAGCTTAGCCGAGTCTGGCTACACCTTC.

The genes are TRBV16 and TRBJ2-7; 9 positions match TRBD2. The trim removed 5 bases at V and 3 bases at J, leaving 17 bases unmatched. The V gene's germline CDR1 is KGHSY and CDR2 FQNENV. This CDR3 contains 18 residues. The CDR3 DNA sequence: TGTGCCAGCAGCGCTGTGGGCGGGAGGGCCTCAGCCCACTACGAGCAGTACTTC. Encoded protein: CASSAVGGRASAHYEQYF.

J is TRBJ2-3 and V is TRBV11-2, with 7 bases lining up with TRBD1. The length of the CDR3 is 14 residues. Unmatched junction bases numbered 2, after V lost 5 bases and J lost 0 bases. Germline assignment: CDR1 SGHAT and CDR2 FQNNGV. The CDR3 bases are TGTGCCAGCAGCCAGGGACAGAGCACAGATACGCAGTATTTT. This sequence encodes CASSQGQSTDTQYF.

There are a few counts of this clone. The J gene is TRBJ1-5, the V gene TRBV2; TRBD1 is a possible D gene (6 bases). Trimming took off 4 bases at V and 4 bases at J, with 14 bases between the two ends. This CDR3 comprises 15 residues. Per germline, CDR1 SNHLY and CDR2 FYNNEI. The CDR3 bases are TGTGCCAGCAGTGTAAGGGGGTGGGGGAATCAGCCCCAGCATTTT. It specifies CASSVRGWGNQPQHF.

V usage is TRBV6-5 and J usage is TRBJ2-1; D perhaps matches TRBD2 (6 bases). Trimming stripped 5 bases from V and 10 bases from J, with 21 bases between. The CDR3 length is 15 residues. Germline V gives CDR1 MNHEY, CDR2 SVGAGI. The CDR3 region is CASSARDFRRGEQFF. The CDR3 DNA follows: TGTGCCAGCAGTGCCCGGGACTTCAGACGGGGGGAGCAGTTCTTC.

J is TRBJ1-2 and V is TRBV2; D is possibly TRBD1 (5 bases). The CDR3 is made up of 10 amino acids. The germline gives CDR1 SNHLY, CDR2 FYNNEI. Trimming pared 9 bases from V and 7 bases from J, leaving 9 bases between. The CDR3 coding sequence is TGTGCCAGAGGGACTGCTGGCTACACCTTC. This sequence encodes CARGTAGYTF.

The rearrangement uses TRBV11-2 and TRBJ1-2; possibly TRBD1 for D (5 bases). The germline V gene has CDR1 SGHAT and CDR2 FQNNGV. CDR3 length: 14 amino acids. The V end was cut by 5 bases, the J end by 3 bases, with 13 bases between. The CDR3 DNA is TGTGCCAGCAGCCTCCAGACAGCATACTATGGCTACACCTTC. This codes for CASSLQTAYYGYTF.

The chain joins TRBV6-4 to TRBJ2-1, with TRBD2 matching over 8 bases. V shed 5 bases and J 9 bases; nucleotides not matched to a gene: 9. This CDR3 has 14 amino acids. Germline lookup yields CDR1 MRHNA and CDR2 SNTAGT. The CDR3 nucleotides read TGTGCCAGCAGTCCCAGCGGGAGTCAGGCTGAGCAGTTCTTC. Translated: CASSPSGSQAEQFF.

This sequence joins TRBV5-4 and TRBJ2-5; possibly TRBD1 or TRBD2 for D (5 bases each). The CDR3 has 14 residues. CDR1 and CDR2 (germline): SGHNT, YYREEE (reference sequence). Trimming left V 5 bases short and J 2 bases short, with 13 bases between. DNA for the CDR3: TGTGCCAGCAGTTCCCGGGACGGTCAAGAGACCCAGTACTTC. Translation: CASSSRDGQETQYF.

CDR3 DNA sequence: TGCGCCAGCAGTGATAGCGGCCCTGGGGGCACAGATACGCAGTATTTT. Encoded protein: CASSDSGPGGTDTQYF. This sequence joins TRBV5-1 and TRBJ2-3, with a weak D call TRBD2 (6 bases). With 5 bases removed from V and 1 base from J, the gap between germline ends came to 17 bases. This CDR3 has 16 amino acids. Germline V gene sequence: CDR1 SGHRS, CDR2 YFSETQ.

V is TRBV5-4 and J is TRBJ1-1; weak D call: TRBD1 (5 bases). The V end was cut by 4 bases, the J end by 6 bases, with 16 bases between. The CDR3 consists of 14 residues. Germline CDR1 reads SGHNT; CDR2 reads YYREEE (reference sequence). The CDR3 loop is CASSPRLGVAEAFF. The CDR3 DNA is TGTGCCAGCAGCCCTCGGTTGGGGGTGGCTGAAGCTTTCTTT.

The CDR3 coding sequence is TGCAGCGTTGAAGACGGCGGGGCAGGTGGGGTAGACACTGAAGCTTTCTTT. It encodes CSVEDGGAGGVDTEAFF. The rearrangement links TRBV29-1 to TRBJ1-1; D might be TRBD1 (5 bases). The germline V gene has CDR1 SQVTM and CDR2 ANQGSEA. The CDR3 spans 17 residues. The V and J ends lost 0 bases and 3 bases respectively, with 20 bases between them.

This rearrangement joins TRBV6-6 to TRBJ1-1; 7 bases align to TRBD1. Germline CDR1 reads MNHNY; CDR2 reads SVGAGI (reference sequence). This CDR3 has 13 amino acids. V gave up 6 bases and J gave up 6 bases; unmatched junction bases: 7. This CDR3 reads CASSLRQGPEAFF. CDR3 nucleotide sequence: TGTGCCAGCAGCCTCCGACAGGGCCCTGAAGCTTTCTTT.

CDR3 in amino acids: CASPPDSRMNTEAFF. DNA for the CDR3: TGTGCCAGCCCCCCCGACAGCCGAATGAACACTGAAGCTTTCTTT. The rearrangement uses TRBV28 and TRBJ1-1; possible D gene TRBD1, 5 bases. CDR1 is MDHEN and CDR2 is SYDVKM in the germline V gene. The CDR3 is 15 residues long. The V end lost 8 bases, the J end lost 0 bases, and 16 bases lay between the germline ends.

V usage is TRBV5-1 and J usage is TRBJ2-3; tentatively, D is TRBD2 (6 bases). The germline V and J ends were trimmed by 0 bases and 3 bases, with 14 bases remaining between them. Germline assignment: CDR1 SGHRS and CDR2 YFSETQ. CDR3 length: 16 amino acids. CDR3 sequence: CASSLAGGGKTDTQYF. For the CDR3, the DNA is TGCGCCAGCAGCTTGGCCGGTGGCGGGAAAACAGATACGCAGTATTTT.

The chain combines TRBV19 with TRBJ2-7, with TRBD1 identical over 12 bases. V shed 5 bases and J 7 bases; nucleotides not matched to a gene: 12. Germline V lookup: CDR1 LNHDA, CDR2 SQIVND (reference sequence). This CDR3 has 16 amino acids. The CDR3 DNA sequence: TGTGCCAGTAGTGCAACGGGACAGGGGGCGATCGGGGAGCAGTACTTC. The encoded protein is CASSATGQGAIGEQYF.